The rows below give T cell receptor beta chains drawn from one sample of a study of PD-L1 blockade in urothelial cancer. TCRdb's table, derived via immunoSEQ multiplex PCR, lists solely in-frame clones and lacks some. The table records 20,000 to 25,000 clones, under 95% of them present only once. The sequencing used PBMCs, collected around atezolizumab (anti-PD-L1) treatment. These receptors all stem from a woman aged 55-75 years with urothelial cancer. Each CDR3 is given with its conserved first and last residue. D genes are given only for firm matches. Only some rows state a clone size, as once, few, many or a class for expanded clones.

D	J	V	size	CDR3	DNA
-	TRBJ2-1	TRBV10-3	-	CAISAVYNEQFF	TGTGCCATCTCCGCAGTCTACAATGAGCAGTTCTTC
TRBD2	TRBJ2-1	TRBV29-1	-	CSSDDELAGGYNEQFF	TGCAGCAGTGACGACGAACTAGCGGGAGGGTACAATGAGCAGTTCTTC
TRBD1	TRBJ2-3	TRBV7-9	-	CASSLAGGADTQYF	TGTGCCAGCAGCTTAGCAGGGGGCGCAGATACGCAGTATTTT
-	TRBJ1-2	TRBV5-1	-	CASGPGFFNYGYTF	TGCGCCAGCGGACCAGGGTTTTTCAACTATGGCTACACCTTC
TRBD2	TRBJ2-3	TRBV2	-	CASQDLGGEVDTQYF	TGTGCCAGCCAAGACCTGGGAGGGGAGGTGGATACGCAGTATTTT
TRBD1	TRBJ2-7	TRBV7-2	-	CASSGWTGYEQYF	TGTGCCAGCAGCGGTTGGACAGGGTACGAGCAGTACTTC
-	TRBJ2-2	TRBV7-2	-	CASSLLGQGELFF	TGTGCCAGCAGCTTGTTAGGACAGGGGGAGCTGTTTTTT
TRBD1	TRBJ1-4	TRBV13	-	CASSFRGRREKLFF	TGTGCCAGCAGTTTCAGGGGGCGTCGGGAAAAACTGTTTTTT
TRBD2	TRBJ2-7	TRBV19	once	CASSIRGAGGPQYF	TGTGCCAGTAGTATACGGGGCGCGGGGGGGCCGCAGTACTTC
TRBD2	TRBJ2-7	TRBV10-1	-	CASSRTSGRALEQYF	TGCGCCAGCAGTCGGACTAGCGGAAGAGCCCTGGAGCAGTACTTC
TRBD2	TRBJ2-5	TRBV5-1	-	CASRTSGQETQYF	TGCGCCAGCAGGACTAGCGGCCAAGAGACCCAGTACTTC
-	TRBJ2-1	TRBV7-3	-	CASSPSGSVVNPYNEQFF	TGTGCCAGCAGCCCCTCCGGTAGCGTAGTCAACCCCTACAATGAGCAGTTCTTC
-	TRBJ2-3	TRBV20-1	-	CSASRHTQYF	TGCAGTGCTAGTCGTCATACGCAGTATTTT
-	TRBJ2-2	TRBV29-1	-	CSVGGGRGDTGELFF	TGCAGCGTCGGGGGGGGCAGGGGGGACACCGGGGAGCTGTTTTTT
-	TRBJ1-1	TRBV10-3	few	CAISDMGQGAFF	TGTGCCATCAGTGATATGGGGCAGGGGGCTTTCTTT
-	TRBJ2-1	TRBV10-1	once	CASSEGGNGNEQFF	TGCGCCAGCAGTGAAGGGGGAAACGGTAATGAGCAGTTCTTC
TRBD1	TRBJ1-5	TRBV27	-	CASSLSTGGGQPQHF	TGTGCCAGCAGTTTATCAACAGGGGGTGGTCAGCCCCAGCATTTT
-	TRBJ2-2	TRBV19	-	CASSIGPGVDAGELFF	TGTGCCAGTAGTATAGGCCCAGGGGTCGACGCCGGGGAGCTGTTTTTT
-	TRBJ2-7	TRBV28	-	CASRSDRVARSAYEQYF	TGTGCCAGCAGGAGCGACAGAGTCGCCCGGTCGGCCTACGAGCAGTACTTC
-	TRBJ1-4	TRBV10-3	once	CAIRPGENEKLFF	TGTGCCATCAGGCCAGGCGAGAATGAAAAACTGTTTTTT
-	TRBJ2-7	TRBV4-3	-	CASSRLGVGGTYEQYF	TGCGCCAGCAGCCGCCTCGGGGTTGGCGGCACCTACGAGCAGTACTTC
TRBD1	TRBJ1-1	TRBV29-1	-	CSVEVRQGNTEAFF	TGCAGCGTTGAAGTCCGACAGGGGAACACTGAAGCTTTCTTT